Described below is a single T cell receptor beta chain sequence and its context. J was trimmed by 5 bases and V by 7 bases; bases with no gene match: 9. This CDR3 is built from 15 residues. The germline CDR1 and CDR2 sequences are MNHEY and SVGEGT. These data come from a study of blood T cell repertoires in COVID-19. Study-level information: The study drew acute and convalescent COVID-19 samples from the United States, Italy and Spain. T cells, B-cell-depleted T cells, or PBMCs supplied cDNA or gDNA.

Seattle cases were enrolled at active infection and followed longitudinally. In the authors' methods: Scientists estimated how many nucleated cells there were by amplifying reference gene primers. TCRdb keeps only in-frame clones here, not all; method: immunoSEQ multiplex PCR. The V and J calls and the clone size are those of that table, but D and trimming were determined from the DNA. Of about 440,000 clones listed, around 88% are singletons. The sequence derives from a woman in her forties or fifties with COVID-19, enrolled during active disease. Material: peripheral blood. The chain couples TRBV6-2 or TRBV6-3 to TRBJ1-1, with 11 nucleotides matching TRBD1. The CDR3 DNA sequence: TGTGCCAGCACCCCTTTTGGACAGGGGGCTACTGAAGCTTTCTTT. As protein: CASTPFGQGATEAFF.